This TCR beta chain comes out of a study of T cells after yellow fever vaccination (dated by TCRdb to about 2019). For the wider study: Libraries from fractions with low cell numbers were prepared with the SMART-Seq v4 Ultra Low Input RNA kit. Blood samples were taken at several timepoints before and after primary and secondary immunization, and bulk PBMC replicates and cell subsets were isolated. Two healthy male donors made up the cohort, one aged 18 to 29 years and the other aged 30 to 40 years. Bulk TCR alpha and beta repertoires were sequenced longitudinally to track T-cell clones before and after primary and booster YFV17D yellow fever vaccination.

The study at large found these results: Computational filtering was required because FACS-sorted repertoires could contain abundant contaminating clonotypes from the bulk population. The secondary T-cell response was weaker than the primary response but faster, peaking on day 5 instead of day 15. Most clones expanded after primary vaccination (almost 98% of CD4 and 88% of CD8) were re-detected after the booster, suggesting that broad memory maintenance occurred. A small share of clonotypes was detected in both CD4 and CD8 compartments, with the overlap likely arising from convergent recombination. Only a couple of donors were included in the study, so the extent to which the findings can be generalized is limited.

This clonotype was found a few times. Its specific antigen is unknown. Base qualities are not provided; no much larger clone lies one nucleotide away. Counted from cysteine to phenylalanine, this CDR3 has 15 amino acids. Only the CDR3 DNA is retained, 45 bases long and in frame from the first base. Deletion took 5 bases off V and 0 bases off J, with a span of 11 bases between the germline ends. Reading the germline V gene (reference sequence) gives CDR1 SEHNR and CDR2 FQNEAQ. The treatment or condition label, as the study defines it: live attenuated yellow fever vaccine strain. At every blood-draw timepoint, two biological replicates of bulk PBMCs were collected. PBMCs were isolated from peripheral blood using a standard Ficoll-Paque protocol. RNA was extracted with TriZol from bulk PBMCs, CD4 and CD8 fractions, and dextramer-positive and dextramer-negative fractions. Sequencing was performed on an Illumina NovaSeq 6000. TCR cDNA was made using 5'RACE template switching, a step that added a universal primer site and unique molecular identifiers. cDNA synthesis was primed from both the TCR alpha and TCR beta constant segments. Library amplification used two PCR steps, and the second PCR step added sample barcodes and sequencing adapters. Sequencing of libraries was done on Illumina HiSeq 2500 (2x100 bp) or NovaSeq (2x150 bp). As for the authors' bioinformatics: MIGEC was used to demultiplex reads and collapse the reads into UMI consensus sequences, and MiXCR was used for V(D)J alignment. Vaccine-responding clonotypes were defined with edgeR using replicate PBMC samples, requiring FDR below 0.01 and a log2 fold change above 5 up to day 15. CD4 or CD8 identity was assigned to each bulk clonotype according to whether the clonotype was present at higher abundance in the sequenced CD4 repertoire or the sequenced CD8 repertoire. Starting from the raw public reads, TCRdb applied fastp trimming at Q25, assembled clones with MiXCR and retained in-frame beta chains. Each CDR3 protein gets just one entry, which takes the most common genes and DNA from the rows behind it. TCRdb's processing, not the study's, gives the V and J calls here. For this sample the table gives a few hundred thousand distinct CDR3 sequences, of which under 20% were detected only once. The ten top clones hold about a sixth of the sample.

The source material was PBMCs, sampled before the yellow fever booster vaccination. The TCR originated in a man in his late teens or twenties who received the YFV17D yellow fever vaccine. The sequence links TRBV7-9 to TRBJ2-4; a weak D assignment points to TRBD2 (6 bases agree). The encoded CDR3 is CASSQGGQAKNIQYF. At the DNA level, the sequence is TGTGCCAGCAGCCAGGGAGGCCAAGCCAAAAACATTCAGTACTTC.